These 9 T cell receptor beta chains were sequenced from one sample in a study of CD8 T cells in Susac syndrome. Random hexamers served to reverse transcribe roughly 0.5 to 1 ug RNA. From the immunoSEQ multiplex PCR reads, TCRdb called clonotypes with MiXCR, one entry per CDR3 protein. The repertoire has about 140,000 distinct CDR3 sequences, approximately 95% of them found once; the top ten carry about 0.18%. Sequenced input: CD8+ T cells from PBMCs. These receptors were taken from a human donor with Susac syndrome.

V and J are TRBV12-3 or TRBV12-4 and TRBJ1-1; D is perhaps TRBD1 (5 bases). The V end was cut by 7 bases, the J end by 6 bases, with 12 bases between. CDR3 length: 12 amino acids. This CDR3 is CASIGGPPEAFF. In DNA, the CDR3 is TGTGCCAGCATCGGGGGTCCGCCTGAAGCTTTCTTT.

V is TRBV6-5 and J is TRBJ1-2; TRBD1 matches at 10 bases. The CDR3 sequence is 14 residues long. The trim removed 2 bases at V and 8 bases at J, leaving 5 bases unmatched. Germline CDR1 and CDR2: MNHEY and SVGAGI. This CDR3 is CASSYPGTGEGYTF. CDR3 DNA: TGTGCCAGCAGTTACCCTGGGACAGGGGAAGGCTACACCTTC.

Concerning this clonotype itself: The junction shows a germline mismatch at one end, possibly a read error. The gene calls are TRBV12-3 or TRBV12-4 and TRBJ1-4, with a tentative D call TRBD1 (6 bases). The CDR3 loop spans 15 amino acids. The CDR3 is CASSSPGEINEKLFF. DNA for the CDR3: TGTGCCAGTAGTTCTCCAGGGGAAATAAATGAAAAACTGTTTTTT.

This clonotype has only one observation. The chain links TRBV7-9 to TRBJ2-4, with unresolved D. The CDR3 length is 14 residues. Per germline, CDR1 SEHNR and CDR2 FQNEAQ (reference sequence). V lost 0 bases, J lost 8 bases, and 11 bases lay in between. The CDR3 bases are TGTGCCAGCAGCTTAGCCACTATATGGGACATTCAGTACTTC. It encodes CASSLATIWDIQYF.

The chain joins TRBV28 to TRBJ2-1; D is unclear. Trimming stripped 10 bases from V and 10 bases from J, with 11 bases between. From germline, CDR1 is MDHEN and CDR2 SYDVKM. The CDR3 has 10 amino acids. The CDR3 sequence is CATVGQEQFF. The CDR3 coding sequence is TGTGCCACCGTGGGCCAGGAGCAGTTCTTC.

This chain links TRBV12-3 or TRBV12-4 with TRBJ2-1; a possible D gene is TRBD2 (5 bases). With 2 bases removed from V and 1 base from J, the gap between germline ends came to 9 bases. The CDR3 covers 15 residues. CDR3 amino acids: CASSLRGNSYNEQFF. CDR3 DNA: TGTGCCAGCAGTTTACGAGGGAATTCCTACAATGAGCAGTTCTTC.

The chain couples TRBV21-1 to TRBJ2-7; TRBD1 reflects the table's D call only, with no check against the DNA. TRBV21-1 is designated a pseudogene. This CDR3 comprises 14 residues. In nucleotides, the CDR3 is TGTGCCAGCAGCAACCGGGACATCTCCTACGAGCAGTACTTC. It translates to CASSNRDISYEQYF.

The V and J genes are TRBV15 and TRBJ2-7; possibly TRBD1 for D (5 bases). This CDR3 comprises 17 residues. V was pared by 0 bases and J by 3 bases, with 18 bases between. Germline V gene data show CDR1 as LNHNV and CDR2 as YYDKDF (reference sequence). For the CDR3, the DNA is TGTGCCACCAGCAGAGAGAGCAGGGCTAACCTATTCTACGAGCAGTACTTC. Protein sequence: CATSRESRANLFYEQYF.

This clonotype has more than one count but fewer than ten. The V call is TRBV9, the J call TRBJ2-2; tentative D call: TRBD2 (6 bases). The germline V gene has CDR1 SGDLS and CDR2 YYNGEE. With 4 bases removed from V and 5 bases from J, the gap between germline ends came to 6 bases. The CDR3 has 12 amino acids. The CDR3 is CASSRGTGELFF. In DNA, the CDR3 is TGTGCCAGCAGCCGGGGGACCGGGGAGCTGTTTTTT. Using reference TRBV9 and TRBJ2-2 for the parts outside the CDR3, the full variable domain is DSGVTQTPKHLITATGQRVTLRCSPRSGDLSVYWYQQSLDQGLQFLIQYYNGEERAKGNILERFSAQQFPDLHSELNLSSLELGDSALYFCASSRGTGELFFGEGSRLTVL.